This TCR beta chain was identified in a study of spatial heterogeneity in lung cancer. Across the study: Alpha-chain sequences were consistently detected in smaller numbers than beta-chain sequences. The mean occurrence of each unique TCR and UMI combination in raw reads exceeded nine.

Unique molecular identifiers tagged every individual TCR cDNA molecule. MiXCR was run by TCRdb on the 5' RACE reads, yielding one entry per CDR3 protein. The sample has approximately 52,000 distinct CDR3 sequences, around 6.7% seen once. The germline gives CDR1 SGHRS, CDR2 YFSETQ. The CDR3 has 14 amino acids. Trimming took off 3 bases at V and 0 bases at J, with 9 bases between the two ends. In its sample, this clonotype is medium-sized. The sample's time point: sample taken at primary tumor resection. Tumor, nontumor lung or frozen PBMC supplied whole RNA, sequenced without sorting. Donors were roughly 70 untreated early-stage non-small cell lung cancer patients.

V is TRBV5-1 and J is TRBJ1-1, with TRBD1 as a possible D gene (5 bases). The clonotype was recovered from a female donor with early-stage non-small cell lung cancer. The sample consisted of PBMCs, taken at surgery. The CDR3 DNA sequence: TGCGCCAGCAGCTCCACGACAGTGAACACTGAAGCTTTCTTT. It codes for CASSSTTVNTEAFF.